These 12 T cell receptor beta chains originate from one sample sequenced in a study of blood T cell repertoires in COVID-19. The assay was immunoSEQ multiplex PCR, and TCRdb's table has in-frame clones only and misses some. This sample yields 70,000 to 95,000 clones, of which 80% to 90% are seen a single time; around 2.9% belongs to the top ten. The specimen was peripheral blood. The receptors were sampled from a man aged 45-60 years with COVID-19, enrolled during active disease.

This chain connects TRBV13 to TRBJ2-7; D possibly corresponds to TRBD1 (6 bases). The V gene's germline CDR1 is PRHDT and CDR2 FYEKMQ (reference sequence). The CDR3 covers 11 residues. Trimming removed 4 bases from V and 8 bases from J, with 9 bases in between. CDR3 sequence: CASSSGQKQYF. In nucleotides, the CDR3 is TGTGCCAGCAGCTCTGGACAGAAGCAGTACTTC.

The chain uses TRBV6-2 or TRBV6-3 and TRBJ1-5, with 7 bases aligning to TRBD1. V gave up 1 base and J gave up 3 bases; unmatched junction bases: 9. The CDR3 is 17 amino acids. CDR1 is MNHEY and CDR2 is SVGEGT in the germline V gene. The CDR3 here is CASSYYGRQGYNQPQHF. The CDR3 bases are TGTGCCAGCAGTTACTACGGCCGACAGGGCTACAATCAGCCCCAGCATTTT.

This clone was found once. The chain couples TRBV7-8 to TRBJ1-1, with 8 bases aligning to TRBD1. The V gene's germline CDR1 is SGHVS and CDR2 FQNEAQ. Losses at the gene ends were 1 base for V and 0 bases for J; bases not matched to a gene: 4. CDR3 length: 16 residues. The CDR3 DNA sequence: TGTGCCAGCAGCTTAGAATCGACAGGGGTGAACACTGAAGCTTTCTTT. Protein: CASSLESTGVNTEAFF.

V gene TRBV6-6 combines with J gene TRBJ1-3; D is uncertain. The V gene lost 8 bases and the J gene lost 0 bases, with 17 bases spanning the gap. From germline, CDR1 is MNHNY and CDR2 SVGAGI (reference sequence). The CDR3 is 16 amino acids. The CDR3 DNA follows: TGTGCCAGCTCTCCCTCCCTCGGGAGCTCTGGAAACACCATATATTTT. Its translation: CASSPSLGSSGNTIYF.

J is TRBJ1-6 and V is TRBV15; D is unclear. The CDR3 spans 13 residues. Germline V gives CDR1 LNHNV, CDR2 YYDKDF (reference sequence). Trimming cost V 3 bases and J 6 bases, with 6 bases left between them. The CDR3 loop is CATSRGGNSPLHF. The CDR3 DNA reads TGTGCCACCAGCAGGGGAGGTAATTCACCCCTCCACTTT.

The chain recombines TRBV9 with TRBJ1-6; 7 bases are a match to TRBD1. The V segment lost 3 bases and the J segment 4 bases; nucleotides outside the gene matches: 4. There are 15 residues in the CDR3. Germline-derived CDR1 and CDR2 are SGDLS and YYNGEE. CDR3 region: CASSATGQYNSPLHF. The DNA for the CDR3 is TGTGCCAGCAGCGCCACGGGACAGTATAATTCACCCCTCCACTTT. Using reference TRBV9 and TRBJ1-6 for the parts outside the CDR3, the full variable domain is DSGVTQTPKHLITATGQRVTLRCSPRSGDLSVYWYQQSLDQGLQFLIQYYNGEERAKGNILERFSAQQFPDLHSELNLSSLELGDSALYFCASSATGQYNSPLHFGNGTRLTVT.

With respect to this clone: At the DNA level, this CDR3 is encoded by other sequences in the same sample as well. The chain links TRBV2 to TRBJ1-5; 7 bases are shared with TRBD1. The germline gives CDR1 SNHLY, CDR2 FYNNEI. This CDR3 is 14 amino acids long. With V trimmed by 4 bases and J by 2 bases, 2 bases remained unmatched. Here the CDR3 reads CASSGTGGNQPQHF. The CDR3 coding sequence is TGTGCCAGCAGTGGGACAGGCGGCAATCAGCCCCAGCATTTT.

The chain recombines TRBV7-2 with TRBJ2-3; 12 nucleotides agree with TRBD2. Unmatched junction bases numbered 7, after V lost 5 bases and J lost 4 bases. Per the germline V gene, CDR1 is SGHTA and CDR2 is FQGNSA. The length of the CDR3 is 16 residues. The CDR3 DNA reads TGTGCCAGCAGCACACCTAGCGGGGGGGTGTCAGATACGCAGTATTTT. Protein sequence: CASSTPSGGVSDTQYF.

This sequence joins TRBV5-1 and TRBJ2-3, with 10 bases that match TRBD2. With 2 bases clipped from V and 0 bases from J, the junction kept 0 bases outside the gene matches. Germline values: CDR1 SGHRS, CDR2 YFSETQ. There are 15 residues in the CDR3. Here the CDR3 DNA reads TGCGCCAGCAGCTTTAGCGGGGGGAGCACAGATACGCAGTATTTT. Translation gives CASSFSGGSTDTQYF.

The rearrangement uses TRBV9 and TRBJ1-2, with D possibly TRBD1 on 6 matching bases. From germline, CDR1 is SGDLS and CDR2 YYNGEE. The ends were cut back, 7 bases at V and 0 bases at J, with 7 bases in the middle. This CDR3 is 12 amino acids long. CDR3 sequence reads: CASQGPNYGYTF. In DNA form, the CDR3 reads TGTGCCAGCCAGGGGCCTAACTATGGCTACACCTTC. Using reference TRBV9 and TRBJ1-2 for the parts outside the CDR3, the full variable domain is DSGVTQTPKHLITATGQRVTLRCSPRSGDLSVYWYQQSLDQGLQFLIQYYNGEERAKGNILERFSAQQFPDLHSELNLSSLELGDSALYFCASQGPNYGYTFGSGTRLTVV.

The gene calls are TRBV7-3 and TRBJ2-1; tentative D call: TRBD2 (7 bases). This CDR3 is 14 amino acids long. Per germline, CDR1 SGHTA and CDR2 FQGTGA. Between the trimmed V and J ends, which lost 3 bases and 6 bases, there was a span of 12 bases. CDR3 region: CASSLTGGPNEQFF. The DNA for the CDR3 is TGTGCCAGCAGCTTGACGGGGGGCCCCAATGAGCAGTTCTTC.

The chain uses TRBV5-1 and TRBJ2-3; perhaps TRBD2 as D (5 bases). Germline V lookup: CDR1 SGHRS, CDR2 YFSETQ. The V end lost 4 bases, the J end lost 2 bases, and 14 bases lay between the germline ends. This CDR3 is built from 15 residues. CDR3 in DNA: TGCGCCAGCAGCACAAAGGGAGCCTACACAGATACGCAGTATTTT. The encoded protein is CASSTKGAYTDTQYF. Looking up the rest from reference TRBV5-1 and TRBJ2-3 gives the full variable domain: KAGVTQTPRYLIKTRGQQVTLSCSPISGHRSVSWYQQTPGQGLQFLFEYFSETQRNKGNFPGRFSGRQFSNSRSEMNVSTLELGDSALYLCASSTKGAYTDTQYFGPGTRLTVL.